This TCR beta chain was recovered during a study of T cells expressing NK-cell markers. From its re-call of the 5' RACE reads, TCRdb lists each CDR3 protein once, without DNA. This sample's table reports fewer than 550,000 distinct CDR3 sequences. Germline V CDR1 and CDR2: DFQATT, SNEGSKA (reference sequence). The CDR3 runs 19 residues. Whole-study results and caveats: Of CD8+ T cells, roughly 1.0-7.0% belonged to dominant NKG2C+ clonotypes in 5 or 6 donors. The study found these clonotypes also leading the CD3+CD56-NKG2C+ fraction in several donors.

A word on this clonotype: The antigen remains unidentified.

The sequence came from a woman in her forties or fifties in good health. Source material: blood T cells: a sorted CD56 or NKG2C T cell subset, CD4+ or CD8+ T cells, or bulk PBMC T cells (not recorded which). The chain is built from TRBV20-1 and TRBJ2-4; TCRdb reports TRBD2, a call that lacks DNA to check it against. CDR3: CSARDLAGGFHAAKNIQYF.